The rows below give T cell receptor beta chains drawn from one sample of a study of OX40 agonist ivuxolimab in advanced cancers. This table comes from immunoSEQ multiplex PCR, and its TCRdb copy is limited to in-frame clones, with some not included. The table lists tens of thousands of clones, 75% to 95% of them singletons, with 12% in the top ten. Material: CD4+ or CD8+ T cells sorted from blood, obtained in a trial of the OX40 agonist ivuxolimab. The source of these receptors is an adult with an advanced solid tumor such as melanoma, head and neck, liver or kidney cancer. CDR3s include the opening cysteine and the closing phenylalanine or tryptophan. The D gene is left open where the match is weak. The listing skips clone size in some rows; elsewhere it reads once, few, many or a size class.

D gene: NA
J gene: TRBJ1-2
V gene: TRBV6-6
CDR3 length: 13
clone size: once
CDR3 DNA: TGTGCCAGCAGTTACTCGGACAGCTATGGCTACACCTTC
CDR3 protein: CASSYSDSYGYTF

D gene: TRBD2
J gene: TRBJ2-1
V gene: TRBV28
CDR3 length: 15
clone size: NA
CDR3 DNA: TGTGCCAGCAATTGGCGCGGGAGGGGGCACAATGAGCAGTTCTTC
CDR3 protein: CASNWRGRGHNEQFF

D gene: NA
J gene: TRBJ1-4
V gene: TRBV19
CDR3 length: 14
clone size: NA
CDR3 DNA: TGTGCCAGTAGTATAGACAGCCCCGATGAAAAACTGTTTTTT
CDR3 protein: CASSIDSPDEKLFF

D gene: NA
J gene: TRBJ2-7
V gene: TRBV5-6
CDR3 length: 12
clone size: NA
CDR3 DNA: TGTGCCAGCAGCTTGGGAACCTACGAGCAGTACTTC
CDR3 protein: CASSLGTYEQYF

D gene: TRBD2
J gene: TRBJ2-1
V gene: TRBV7-8
CDR3 length: 18
clone size: NA
CDR3 DNA: TGTGCCAGCAGCTTTCCACGCTTGGCGGGAGACTCCTACAATGAGCAGTTCTTC
CDR3 protein: CASSFPRLAGDSYNEQFF

D gene: TRBD1
J gene: TRBJ1-5
V gene: TRBV5-1
CDR3 length: 14
clone size: NA
CDR3 DNA: TGCGCCAGCAGCTTGGGACAGGGGGTGTGGCCCCAGCATTTT
CDR3 protein: CASSLGQGVWPQHF

D gene: NA
J gene: TRBJ1-4
V gene: TRBV2
CDR3 length: 11
clone size: NA
CDR3 DNA: TGTGCCACCCTTGACAGAGAAAAACTGTTTTTT
CDR3 protein: CATLDREKLFF

D gene: NA
J gene: TRBJ1-1
V gene: TRBV7-2
CDR3 length: 14
clone size: NA
CDR3 DNA: TGTGCCAGCAGCTTAGTTGTCGAGGGGACTGAAGCTTTCTTT
CDR3 protein: CASSLVVEGTEAFF

D gene: NA
J gene: TRBJ2-7
V gene: TRBV28
CDR3 length: 13
clone size: NA
CDR3 DNA: TGTGCCAGCAATGGGGGATTTTCGTACGAGCAGTACTTC
CDR3 protein: CASNGGFSYEQYF

D gene: NA
J gene: TRBJ2-7
V gene: TRBV7-9
CDR3 length: 14
clone size: NA
CDR3 DNA: TGTGCCAGCAGCGCGCCGGGGGGCATCATCGAGCAGTACTTC
CDR3 protein: CASSAPGGIIEQYF

D gene: NA
J gene: TRBJ1-5
V gene: TRBV27
CDR3 length: 14
clone size: NA
CDR3 DNA: TGTGCCAGCAGTTTAGAGTGGGTTTCTCAGCCCCAGCATTTT
CDR3 protein: CASSLEWVSQPQHF

D gene: TRBD2
J gene: TRBJ2-3
V gene: TRBV19
CDR3 length: 15
clone size: NA
CDR3 DNA: TGTGCCAGTACCCCTAGCGGGAGTGCTACAGATACGCAGTATTTT
CDR3 protein: CASTPSGSATDTQYF

D gene: TRBD2
J gene: TRBJ2-7
V gene: TRBV29-1
CDR3 length: 14
clone size: medium-sized
CDR3 DNA: TGCAGTGGAAGTAGCGGGAGAGGTGCTCACGAGCAGTACTTC
CDR3 protein: CSGSSGRGAHEQYF

D gene: NA
J gene: TRBJ2-3
V gene: TRBV15
CDR3 length: 14
clone size: NA
CDR3 DNA: TGTGCCACCAGCCCCCCGAGGCTTGGAGATACGCAGTATTTT
CDR3 protein: CATSPPRLGDTQYF

D gene: NA
J gene: TRBJ2-3
V gene: TRBV28
CDR3 length: 15
clone size: NA
CDR3 DNA: TGTGCCAGCAGCCCCCTCAGGGGCATAGTAGATACGCAGTATTTT
CDR3 protein: CASSPLRGIVDTQYF

D gene: TRBD2
J gene: TRBJ2-1
V gene: TRBV7-8
CDR3 length: 20
clone size: NA
CDR3 DNA: TGTGCCAGCAGCCCAAGGGGGGGACTAGCGGGAGTCCCCTCCTACAATGAGCAGTTCTTC
CDR3 protein: CASSPRGGLAGVPSYNEQFF

D gene: TRBD1
J gene: TRBJ2-2
V gene: TRBV29-1
CDR3 length: 15
clone size: once
CDR3 DNA: TGCAGCGTTGATACCGGGACAGAGAACACCGGGGAGCTGTTTTTT
CDR3 protein: CSVDTGTENTGELFF

D gene: NA
J gene: TRBJ2-6
V gene: TRBV2
CDR3 length: 17
clone size: NA
CDR3 DNA: TGTGCCAGCAGTGACCGGCAGGGTTCTTTTGGGGCCAACGTCCTGACTTTC
CDR3 protein: CASSDRQGSFGANVLTF

D gene: TRBD2
J gene: TRBJ2-7
V gene: TRBV7-3
CDR3 length: 14
clone size: NA
CDR3 DNA: TGTGCCAGCAGCTTAGCGGGAGGGCCATACGAGCAGTACTTC
CDR3 protein: CASSLAGGPYEQYF

D gene: NA
J gene: TRBJ2-2
V gene: TRBV6-4
CDR3 length: 16
clone size: NA
CDR3 DNA: TGTGCCAGCAGTGACTCGGGCGGGACGAACACCGGGGAGCTGTTTTTT
CDR3 protein: CASSDSGGTNTGELFF

D gene: TRBD2
J gene: TRBJ2-7
V gene: TRBV7-9
CDR3 length: 15
clone size: NA
CDR3 DNA: TGTGCCAGCAGTTCCGGACTAGCTGAAACCTACGAGCAGTACTTC
CDR3 protein: CASSSGLAETYEQYF

D gene: NA
J gene: TRBJ2-5
V gene: TRBV10-3
CDR3 length: 13
clone size: NA
CDR3 DNA: TGTGCCATCAGTGAGTCGGTGCTGGGGACCCAGTACTTC
CDR3 protein: CAISESVLGTQYF

D gene: TRBD2
J gene: TRBJ2-2
V gene: TRBV7-9
CDR3 length: 16
clone size: NA
CDR3 DNA: TGTGCCAGCAGCCCCTCTAGCGGGATTAACACCGGGGAGCTGTTTTTT
CDR3 protein: CASSPSSGINTGELFF

D gene: TRBD1
J gene: TRBJ2-7
V gene: TRBV27
CDR3 length: 13
clone size: NA
CDR3 DNA: TGTGCCAGCAGTGGGACAGGCTCCTACGAGCAGTACTTC
CDR3 protein: CASSGTGSYEQYF

D gene: NA
J gene: TRBJ2-1
V gene: TRBV29-1
CDR3 length: 16
clone size: NA
CDR3 DNA: TGCAGCGTTGAATATGCGGCGACTAGCTCCTACAATGAGCAGTTCTTC
CDR3 protein: CSVEYAATSSYNEQFF

D gene: TRBD2
J gene: TRBJ2-7
V gene: TRBV28
CDR3 length: 20
clone size: NA
CDR3 DNA: TGTGCCAGCAGTTTGCCCCCCCAGCGGGATTTGGTTTATGTCTCCTACGAGCAGTACTTC
CDR3 protein: CASSLPPQRDLVYVSYEQYF

D gene: NA
J gene: TRBJ2-2
V gene: TRBV7-9
CDR3 length: 9
clone size: NA
CDR3 DNA: TGTGCCTTGACCGGGGAGCTGTTTTTT
CDR3 protein: CALTGELFF

D gene: TRBD1
J gene: TRBJ1-1
V gene: TRBV6-5
CDR3 length: 14
clone size: NA
CDR3 DNA: TGTGCCAGCAGTGAAGGGGGCGGGTATCCTGAAGCTTTCTTT
CDR3 protein: CASSEGGGYPEAFF

D gene: TRBD1
J gene: TRBJ2-7
V gene: TRBV9
CDR3 length: 15
clone size: NA
CDR3 DNA: TGTGCCAGCAGCCCTTGGACAGGGGGCTCGGGCGAGCAGTACTTC
CDR3 protein: CASSPWTGGSGEQYF

D gene: NA
J gene: TRBJ1-1
V gene: TRBV27
CDR3 length: 12
clone size: NA
CDR3 DNA: TGTGCCAGCAGCCCGGGGGCCACTGAAGCTTTCTTT
CDR3 protein: CASSPGATEAFF

D gene: NA
J gene: TRBJ2-3
V gene: TRBV4-3
CDR3 length: 17
clone size: NA
CDR3 DNA: TGCGCCAGCAGCCACGACCGCATACGGGGGAGCACAGATACGCAGTATTTT
CDR3 protein: CASSHDRIRGSTDTQYF

D gene: NA
J gene: TRBJ2-1
V gene: TRBV27
CDR3 length: 12
clone size: NA
CDR3 DNA: TGTGCCAGCGGGCGGGGCTACAATGAGCAGTTCTTC
CDR3 protein: CASGRGYNEQFF

D gene: TRBD2
J gene: TRBJ2-2
V gene: TRBV2
CDR3 length: 18
clone size: once
CDR3 DNA: TGTGCCAGCAGTAGCCCTCTAGCGGGAGGGCGCGGCACCGGGGAGCTGTTTTTT
CDR3 protein: CASSSPLAGGRGTGELFF